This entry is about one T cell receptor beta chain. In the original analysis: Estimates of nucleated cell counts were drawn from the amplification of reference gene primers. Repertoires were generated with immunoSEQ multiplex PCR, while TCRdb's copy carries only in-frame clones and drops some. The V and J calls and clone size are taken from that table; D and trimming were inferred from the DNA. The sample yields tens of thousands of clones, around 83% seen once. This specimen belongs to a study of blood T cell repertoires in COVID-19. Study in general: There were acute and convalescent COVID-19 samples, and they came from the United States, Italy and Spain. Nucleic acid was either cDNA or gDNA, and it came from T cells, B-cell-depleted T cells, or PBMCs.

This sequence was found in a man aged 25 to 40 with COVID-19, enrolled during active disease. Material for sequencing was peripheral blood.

The CDR3 region is CATSDPRRSYEQYF. In nucleotides, the CDR3 is TGTGCCACCAGTGACCCTAGGAGAAGCTACGAGCAGTACTTC. The chain recombines TRBV24-1 with TRBJ2-7; D is uncertain. The CDR3 runs 14 residues. From germline, CDR1 is KGHDR and CDR2 SFDVKD. V lost 4 bases and J lost 3, with 12 bases in between.